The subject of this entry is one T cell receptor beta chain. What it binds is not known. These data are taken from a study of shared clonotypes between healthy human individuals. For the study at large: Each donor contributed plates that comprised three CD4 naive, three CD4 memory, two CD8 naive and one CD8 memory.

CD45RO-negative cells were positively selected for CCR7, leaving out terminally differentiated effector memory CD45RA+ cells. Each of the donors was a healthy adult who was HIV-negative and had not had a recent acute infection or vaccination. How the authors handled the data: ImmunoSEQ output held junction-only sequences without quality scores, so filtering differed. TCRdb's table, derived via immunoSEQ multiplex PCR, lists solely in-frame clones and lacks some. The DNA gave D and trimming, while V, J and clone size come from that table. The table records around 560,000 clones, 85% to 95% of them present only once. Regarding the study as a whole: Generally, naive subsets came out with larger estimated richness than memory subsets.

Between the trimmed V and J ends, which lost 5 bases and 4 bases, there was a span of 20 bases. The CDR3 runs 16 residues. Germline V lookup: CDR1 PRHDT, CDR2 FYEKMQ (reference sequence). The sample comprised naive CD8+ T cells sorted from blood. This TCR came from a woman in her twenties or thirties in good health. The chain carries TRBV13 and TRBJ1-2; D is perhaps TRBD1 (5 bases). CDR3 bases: TGTGCCAGCAGCGGCCGGGACCCCCCGGGCTCCTATGGCTACACCTTC. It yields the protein CASSGRDPPGSYGYTF.